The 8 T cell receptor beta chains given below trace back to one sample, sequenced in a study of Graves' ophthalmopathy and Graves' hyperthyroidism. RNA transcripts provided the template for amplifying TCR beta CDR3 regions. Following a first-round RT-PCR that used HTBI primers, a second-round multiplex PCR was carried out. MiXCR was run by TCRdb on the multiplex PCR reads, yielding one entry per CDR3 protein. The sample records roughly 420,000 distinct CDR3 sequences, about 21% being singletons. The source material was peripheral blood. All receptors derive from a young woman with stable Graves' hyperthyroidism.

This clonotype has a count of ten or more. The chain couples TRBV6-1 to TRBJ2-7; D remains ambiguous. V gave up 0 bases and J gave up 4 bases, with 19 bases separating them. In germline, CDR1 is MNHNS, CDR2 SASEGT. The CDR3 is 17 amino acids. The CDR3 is CASSEALRSHLGYEQYF. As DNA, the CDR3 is TGTGCCAGCAGTGAAGCGCTTCGCTCCCACCTTGGGTACGAGCAGTACTTC.

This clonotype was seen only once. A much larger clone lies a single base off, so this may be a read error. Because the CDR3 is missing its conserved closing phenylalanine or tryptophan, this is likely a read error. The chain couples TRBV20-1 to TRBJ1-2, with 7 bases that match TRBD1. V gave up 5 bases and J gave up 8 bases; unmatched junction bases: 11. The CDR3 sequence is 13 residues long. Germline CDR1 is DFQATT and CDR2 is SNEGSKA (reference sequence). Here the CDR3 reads CSASTGQPWGYTV. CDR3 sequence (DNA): TGCAGTGCTTCTACGGGACAGCCTTGGGGCTACACCGTC.

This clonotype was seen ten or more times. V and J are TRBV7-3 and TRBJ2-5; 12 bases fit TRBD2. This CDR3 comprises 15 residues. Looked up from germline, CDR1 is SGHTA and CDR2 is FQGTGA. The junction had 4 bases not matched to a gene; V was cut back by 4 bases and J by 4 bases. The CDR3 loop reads CASSSSTSGRETQYF. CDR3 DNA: TGTGCCAGCAGCTCCTCGACTAGCGGGAGAGAGACCCAGTACTTC.

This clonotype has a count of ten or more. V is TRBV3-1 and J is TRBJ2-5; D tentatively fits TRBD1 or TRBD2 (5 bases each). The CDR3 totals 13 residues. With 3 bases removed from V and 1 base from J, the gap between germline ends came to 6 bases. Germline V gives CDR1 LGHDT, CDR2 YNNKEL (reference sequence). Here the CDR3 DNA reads TGTGCCAGCAGCCATGGGGGCCAAGAGACCCAGTACTTC. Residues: CASSHGGQETQYF.

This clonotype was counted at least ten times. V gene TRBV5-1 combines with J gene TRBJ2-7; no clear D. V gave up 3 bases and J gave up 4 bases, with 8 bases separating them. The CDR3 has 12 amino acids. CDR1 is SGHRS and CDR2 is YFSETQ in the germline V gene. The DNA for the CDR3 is TGCGCCAGCAGCTCGAAGAAATACGAGCAGTACTTC. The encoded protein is CASSSKKYEQYF.

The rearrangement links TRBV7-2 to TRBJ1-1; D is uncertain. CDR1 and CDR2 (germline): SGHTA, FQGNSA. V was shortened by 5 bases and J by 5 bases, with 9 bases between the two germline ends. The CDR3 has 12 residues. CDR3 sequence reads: CASSPVNTEAFF. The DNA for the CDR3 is TGTGCCAGCAGCCCCGTAAATACTGAAGCTTTCTTT.

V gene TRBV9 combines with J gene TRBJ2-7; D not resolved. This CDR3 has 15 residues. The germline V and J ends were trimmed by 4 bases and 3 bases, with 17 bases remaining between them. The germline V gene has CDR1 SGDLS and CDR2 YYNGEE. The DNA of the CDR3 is TGTGCCAGCAGCCCCAGCAGTCACAAGAACTACGAGCAGTACTTC. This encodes CASSPSSHKNYEQYF. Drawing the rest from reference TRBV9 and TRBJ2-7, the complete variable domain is DSGVTQTPKHLITATGQRVTLRCSPRSGDLSVYWYQQSLDQGLQFLIQYYNGEERAKGNILERFSAQQFPDLHSELNLSSLELGDSALYFCASSPSSHKNYEQYFGPGTRLTVT.

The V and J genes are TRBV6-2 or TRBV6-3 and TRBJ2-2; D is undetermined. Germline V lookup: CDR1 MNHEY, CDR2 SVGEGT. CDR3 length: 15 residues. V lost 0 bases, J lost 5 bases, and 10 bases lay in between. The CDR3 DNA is TGTGCCAGCAGTTACTCGTTAATGGGGACCGGGGAGCTGTTTTTT. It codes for CASSYSLMGTGELFF.